This TCR beta chain is drawn from a study of identical twins. This CDR3 is 15 amino acids long. V lost 4 bases to trimming and J lost 6 bases; unmatched junction nucleotides: 8. From germline, CDR1 is DFQATT and CDR2 SNEGSKA (reference sequence). TCRdb re-called the 5' RACE reads through MiXCR, storing one row per CDR3 protein. The data hold about 240,000 distinct CDR3 sequences, with more than 9.5% observed a single time. A further study also used this sample, focusing on yellow fever vaccine responses in identical twins.

This chain joins TRBV20-1 and TRBJ2-7; 14 bases align to TRBD2. The source material was memory (CD45RO+) T cells sorted from blood. The clonotype originates from a woman aged 18-35 years in good health. The CDR3, as DNA: TGCAGTGCTACTCGACTAGCGGGAGGGCAGGGCGAGCAGTACTTC. It specifies CSATRLAGGQGEQYF.